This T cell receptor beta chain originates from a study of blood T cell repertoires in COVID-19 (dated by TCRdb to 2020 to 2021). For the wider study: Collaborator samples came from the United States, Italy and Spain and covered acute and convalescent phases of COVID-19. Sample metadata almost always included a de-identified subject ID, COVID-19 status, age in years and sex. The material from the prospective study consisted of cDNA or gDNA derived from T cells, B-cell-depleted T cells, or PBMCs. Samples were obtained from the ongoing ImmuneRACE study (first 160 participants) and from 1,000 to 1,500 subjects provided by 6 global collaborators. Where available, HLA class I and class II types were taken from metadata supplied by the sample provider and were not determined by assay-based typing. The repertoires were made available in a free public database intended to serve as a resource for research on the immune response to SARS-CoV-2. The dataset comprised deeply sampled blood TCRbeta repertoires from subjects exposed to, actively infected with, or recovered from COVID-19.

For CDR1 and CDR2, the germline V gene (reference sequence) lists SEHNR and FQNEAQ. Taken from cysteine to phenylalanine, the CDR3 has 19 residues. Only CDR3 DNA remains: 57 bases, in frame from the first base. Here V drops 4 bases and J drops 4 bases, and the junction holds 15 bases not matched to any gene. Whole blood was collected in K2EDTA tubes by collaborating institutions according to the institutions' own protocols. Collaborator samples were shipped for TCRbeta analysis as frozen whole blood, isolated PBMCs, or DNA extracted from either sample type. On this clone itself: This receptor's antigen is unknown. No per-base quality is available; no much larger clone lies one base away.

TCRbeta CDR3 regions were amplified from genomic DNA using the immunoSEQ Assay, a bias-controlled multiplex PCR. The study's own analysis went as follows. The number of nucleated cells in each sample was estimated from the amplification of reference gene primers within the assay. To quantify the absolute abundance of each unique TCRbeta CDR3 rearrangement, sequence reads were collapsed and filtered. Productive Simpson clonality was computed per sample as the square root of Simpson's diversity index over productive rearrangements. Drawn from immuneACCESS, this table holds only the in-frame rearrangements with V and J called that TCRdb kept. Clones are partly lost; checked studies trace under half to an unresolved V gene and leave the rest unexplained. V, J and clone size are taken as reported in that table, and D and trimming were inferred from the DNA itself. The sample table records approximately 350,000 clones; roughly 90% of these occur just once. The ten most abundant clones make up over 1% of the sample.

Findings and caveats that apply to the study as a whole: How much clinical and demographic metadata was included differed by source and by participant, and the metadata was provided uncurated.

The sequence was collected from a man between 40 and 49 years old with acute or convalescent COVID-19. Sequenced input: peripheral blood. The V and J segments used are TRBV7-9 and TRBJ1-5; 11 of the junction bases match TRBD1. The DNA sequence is TGTGCCAGCAGCTATAGCTGGACAGGGGGCGGGAAAGAAAATCAGCCCCAGCATTTT. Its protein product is CASSYSWTGGGKENQPQHF. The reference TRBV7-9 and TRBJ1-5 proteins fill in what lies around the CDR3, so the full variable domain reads DTGVSQNPRHKITKRGQNVTFRCDPISEHNRLYWYRQTLGQGPEFLTYFQNEAQLEKSRLLSDRFSAERPKGSFSTLEIQRTEQGDSAMYLCASSYSWTGGGKENQPQHFGDGTRLSIL.